A selection of T cell receptor beta chains follows, all from one sample in a study of shared clonotypes between healthy human individuals. Assay used: immunoSEQ multiplex PCR; TCRdb lists only in-frame clones, some missing. The table records about 1.5 million clones, approximately 98% of them present only once. Sequenced: naive CD4+ T cells sorted from blood. The source is a man aged 30-40 years in good health. CDR3s include the opening cysteine and the closing phenylalanine or tryptophan. D genes are given only for firm matches. Some rows have no size entry. The others give once, few or many, or a class for an expanded clone.

D | J | size | V | length | DNA | CDR3
TRBD1 | TRBJ2-7 | - | TRBV27 | 13 | TGTGCCAGCAGCCGTGGACAGGTGTACGAGCAGTACTTC | CASSRGQVYEQYF
TRBD2 | TRBJ2-7 | - | TRBV27 | 17 | TGTGCCAGCAGTTTAGAAGGCCTAGCGGGAAGCTCCTACGAGCAGTACTTC | CASSLEGLAGSSYEQYF
- | TRBJ1-4 | - | TRBV5-5 | 11 | TGTGCCAGCAGCTCCGGGCCAAAACTGTTTTTT | CASSSGPKLFF
- | TRBJ1-2 | - | TRBV30 | 12 | TGTGCCTGGAGTGTATGGGGATCGGGCTACACCTTC | CAWSVWGSGYTF
- | TRBJ2-3 | - | TRBV2 | 15 | TGTGCCAGCAGTGAAGAGGGAATGGGCACAGATACGCAGTATTTT | CASSEEGMGTDTQYF
TRBD1 | TRBJ2-7 | - | TRBV28 | 12 | TGTGCCAGCAGTTTCTCACAGGGGAAATTGTCCTTC | CASSFSQGKLSF
- | TRBJ1-5 | - | TRBV28 | 17 | TGTGCCAGCAGTTTAAGGGGCTTTTATAGTAGCAATCAGCCCCAGCATTTT | CASSLRGFYSSNQPQHF
- | TRBJ2-1 | - | TRBV4-2 | 19 | TGTGCCAGCAGCCAAGAACTCGGCCAAAAAATGCTTTCCTACAATGAGCAGTTCTTC | CASSQELGQKMLSYNEQFF
- | TRBJ1-5 | - | TRBV7-2 | 14 | TGTGCCAGCAGCTTAATGGGGAGCAATCAGCCCCAGCATTTT | CASSLMGSNQPQHF
- | TRBJ2-7 | once | TRBV7-9 | 11 | TGTGCCAGCAGCTTCAATTACGAGCAGTACTTC | CASSFNYEQYF
- | TRBJ1-4 | - | TRBV18 | 14 | TGTGCCAGCTCATCGACAGTCAGGTTTGAAAAACTGTTTTTT | CASSSTVRFEKLFF
TRBD1 | TRBJ2-7 | - | TRBV18 | 14 | TGTGCCAGCTCACCCCTTGACAGGGCCGGGGAGCAGTACTTC | CASSPLDRAGEQYF
TRBD2 | TRBJ2-3 | - | TRBV7-3 | 15 | TGTGCCAGCAGCCCCCGGACTAGCGGTATAGATACGCAGTATTTT | CASSPRTSGIDTQYF
TRBD1 | TRBJ2-7 | - | TRBV11-3 | 15 | TGTGCCAGCAGCACCGGGACAGGAGAGGGCTACGAGCAGTACTTC | CASSTGTGEGYEQYF
- | TRBJ2-7 | - | TRBV7-9 | 13 | TGTGCCAGCAGCTTAGGGCCAGTTGGCGAGCAGTACTTC | CASSLGPVGEQYF
TRBD2 | TRBJ2-1 | - | TRBV2 | 15 | TGTGCCAGGGGGGTCACTAGCGGGAGTCCCAATGAGCAGTTCTTC | CARGVTSGSPNEQFF
- | TRBJ2-7 | - | TRBV7-9 | 13 | TGTGCCAGCAGCTTAGGCGGAAATTACGAGCAGTACTTC | CASSLGGNYEQYF
- | TRBJ2-3 | - | TRBV7-6 | 13 | TGTGCCAGCAGCTTAATTCCGTCAGATACGCAGTATTTT | CASSLIPSDTQYF
- | TRBJ1-3 | - | TRBV7-9 | 15 | TGTGCCAGCAGCACCCTCGAGGGAACGGGAAACACCATATATTTT | CASSTLEGTGNTIYF
- | TRBJ2-1 | - | TRBV11-3 | 14 | TGTGCCAGCAGCTTAGAGTCGGAATACAATGAGCAGTTCTTC | CASSLESEYNEQFF
- | TRBJ1-4 | - | TRBV4-1 | 15 | TGCGCCAGCAGCCCACGAGTAGGGACTAATGAAAAACTGTTTTTT | CASSPRVGTNEKLFF
TRBD2 | TRBJ2-1 | once | TRBV7-8 | 17 | TGTGCCAGCAGCTTAGGGCTAGCGGGAGGGCTCTCTAGCAGCGAGTTCTTC | CASSLGLAGGLSSSEFF
- | TRBJ2-5 | - | TRBV14 | 12 | TGTGCCAGCAGCCTTAACCAAGAGACCCAGTACTTC | CASSLNQETQYF
- | TRBJ2-7 | - | TRBV20-1 | 11 | TGCAGTGCCCGAACCACGGGGCCTTGGTACTTC | CSARTTGPWYF
- | TRBJ2-3 | - | TRBV18 | 15 | TGTGCCAGCTCACCGCGTATAGACAGCACAGATACGCAGTATTTT | CASSPRIDSTDTQYF
- | TRBJ1-2 | - | TRBV19 | 12 | TGTGCCAGTATGGTTACTAACTATGGCTACACCTTC | CASMVTNYGYTF
- | TRBJ2-7 | - | TRBV5-5 | 13 | TGTGCCAGCAGCGGATTCACAGGCTACGAGCAGTACTTC | CASSGFTGYEQYF
TRBD2 | TRBJ2-7 | - | TRBV9 | 15 | TGTGCCAGCAGCGTAGGGGCGGGGGGCTCCTACGAGCAGTACTTC | CASSVGAGGSYEQYF
TRBD2 | TRBJ2-1 | - | TRBV5-1 | 15 | TGCGCCAGCAGCTTGGGGATAGGACTAGTCGTTGAGCAGTTCTTC | CASSLGIGLVVEQFF
- | TRBJ2-5 | - | TRBV5-1 | 14 | TGCGCCAGCAGCTCTCCCGGGGCGGAAGAGACCCAGTACTTC | CASSSPGAEETQYF
- | TRBJ2-5 | - | TRBV5-4 | 14 | TGTGCCAGCAGCTCCGGGACGGAGCAAGAGACCCAGTACTTC | CASSSGTEQETQYF
TRBD2 | TRBJ2-1 | - | TRBV5-6 | 16 | TGTGCCAGCAGCTTGACCCCACTAGCGGGAGATTATGAGCAGTTCTTC | CASSLTPLAGDYEQFF
TRBD1 | TRBJ2-7 | - | TRBV5-1 | 16 | TGCGCCAGCAGCTTGGATGGGACAGGGGTTACCTACGAGCAGTACTTC | CASSLDGTGVTYEQYF
TRBD1 | TRBJ2-6 | - | TRBV7-9 | 19 | TGTGCCAGCAGTCGGCACTACAGGGGCGAAAACTCTGGGGCCAACGTCCTGACTTTC | CASSRHYRGENSGANVLTF
TRBD1 | TRBJ2-3 | - | TRBV28 | 16 | TGTGCCAGCAGTCAACCACGGACAGGGGTCACAGATACGCAGTATTTT | CASSQPRTGVTDTQYF
TRBD2 | TRBJ2-1 | - | TRBV6-6 | 16 | TGTGCCAGCAGTTACTCGGCTAGCGGGTCAGACCATGAGCAGTTCTTC | CASSYSASGSDHEQFF
- | TRBJ1-5 | - | TRBV5-5 | 13 | TGTGCCAGCAGCTTGGGGAGGGATCAGCCCCAGCATTTT | CASSLGRDQPQHF
TRBD2 | TRBJ2-5 | - | TRBV7-2 | 15 | TGTGCCAGCAGCTTAGGGGCGGGCCGAGGGGAGGGCCAGTACTTC | CASSLGAGRGEGQYF
- | TRBJ2-2 | - | TRBV27 | 15 | TGTGCCAGCAGTTTACGTTGGGCTCGCACCGGGGAGCTGTTTTTT | CASSLRWARTGELFF
- | TRBJ2-5 | - | TRBV10-1 | 13 | TGCGCCAGCAGTGACACGGGGACAGAGACCCAGTACTTC | CASSDTGTETQYF
- | TRBJ2-7 | - | TRBV6-6 | 13 | TGTGCCAGCTCGGTTCCCAGCTCCTACGAGCAGTACTTC | CASSVPSSYEQYF
TRBD2 | TRBJ2-5 | - | TRBV14 | 19 | TGTGCCAGCAGCCTGTTGACTAGCGGGACACCTGTCGGCCAAGAGACCCAGTACTTC | CASSLLTSGTPVGQETQYF
TRBD1 | TRBJ1-5 | - | TRBV9 | 15 | TGTGCCAGCAGCGGGGGGGACAGGGATCATCAGCCCCAGCATTTT | CASSGGDRDHQPQHF
- | TRBJ1-1 | - | TRBV30 | 10 | TGTGCCTGGATTAGAACTGAAGCTTTCTTT | CAWIRTEAFF
- | TRBJ1-4 | - | TRBV28 | 14 | TGTGCCAGCAGTTTATTGGGGGGCAATGAAAAACTGTTTTTT | CASSLLGGNEKLFF
- | TRBJ2-5 | once | TRBV28 | 14 | TGTGCCACTCACGAGGACGGGAGAGGAGAGACCCAGTACTTC | CATHEDGRGETQYF
TRBD1 | TRBJ1-5 | - | TRBV27 | 14 | TGTGCCAGTAGTGATACAGGGGTTCATCAGCCCCAGCATTTT | CASSDTGVHQPQHF
- | TRBJ2-7 | - | TRBV7-7 | 14 | TGTGCTAGCAGCTTAAATGCAGGTAGCGCCGAGCAGTACTTC | CASSLNAGSAEQYF
- | TRBJ1-2 | - | TRBV5-1 | 14 | TGCGCCAGCAGCTTGCAGGACGGACTCGGGGGCTACACCTTC | CASSLQDGLGGYTF
- | TRBJ1-3 | - | TRBV6-1 | 14 | TGTGCCATCGAAGGGCGCAGGACTGGAAACACCATATATTTT | CAIEGRRTGNTIYF
- | TRBJ2-3 | - | TRBV5-1 | 15 | TGCGCCAGCAGCTTGGATGGGGGCAGGGTAGATACGCAGTATTTT | CASSLDGGRVDTQYF
- | TRBJ2-1 | - | TRBV6-4 | 15 | TGTGCCAGCAGTGAGGTCTTAGCGGTCTTCAATGAGCAGTTCTTC | CASSEVLAVFNEQFF
- | TRBJ2-1 | once | TRBV29-1 | 14 | TGCAGCGTTGTGGGTGAAACACCCTACAATGAGCAGTTCTTC | CSVVGETPYNEQFF